This passage covers 11 T cell receptor beta chains from one sample sequenced in a study of CD8+CD57+ T cells in acquired aplastic anemia. CD8+CD57+ cell expansion, shown by flow cytometry, had occurred in the patients selected for sequencing. According to the study, genomic DNA was the template for TCR beta VDJ and CDR3 profiling. TCRdb itself ran the reads through MiXCR, one entry per CDR3 protein. The sample has 120,000 or so distinct CDR3 sequences; almost 40% are singletons. The source material was sorted CD4+, CD8+, or CD8+CD57+ T cells (not recorded which) from PBMCs. Receptor source: a human donor with aplastic anemia.

This clonotype was seen repeatedly, ten times or more. The CDR3: CASSLDQGAEQPQHF. DNA for the CDR3: TGTGCCAGCAGCTTAGACCAGGGGGCAGAACAGCCCCAGCATTTT. The rearrangement uses TRBV7-8 and TRBJ1-5; 8 bases agree with TRBD1. The CDR3 is made up of 15 amino acids. The germline V gene encodes CDR1 SGHVS and CDR2 FQNEAQ. Trimming took 1 base from V and 7 from J; bases not matched to a gene: 6.

The sample holds many counts of this clonotype. V and J are TRBV6-1 and TRBJ2-1; maybe TRBD2 (5 bases). Germline values: CDR1 MNHNS, CDR2 SASEGT. V lost 6 bases to trimming and J lost 0 bases, with 15 bases between them. This CDR3 has 16 residues. The CDR3: CASRVEDYHSYNEQFF. The CDR3 nucleotides read TGTGCCAGCAGGGTAGAAGACTATCACTCCTACAATGAGCAGTTCTTC.

The V and J genes are TRBV20-1 and TRBJ1-6; D gene ambiguous. The CDR3 extends over 11 amino acids. In germline, CDR1 is DFQATT, CDR2 SNEGSKA (reference sequence). V lost 4 bases, J lost 7 bases, and 5 bases lay in between. The CDR3 reads CSATENSPLHF. CDR3 nucleotides: TGCAGTGCTACAGAGAATTCACCCCTCCACTTT.

As for this clonotype: A much bigger clone sits one base away, suggesting this may be a read error. This rearrangement joins TRBV19 to TRBJ1-4, with D possibly matching TRBD1 (6 bases). Germline-derived CDR1 and CDR2 are LNHDA and SQIVND (reference sequence). CDR3 length: 19 amino acids. Written as DNA, the CDR3 is TGTGCCAGTAGTATAGTCCGACAGGCACTTCCTACAACTAATGAAAAACTGCTTTTT. Amino acid sequence: CASSIVRQALPTTNEKLLF.

This clonotype was counted ten times or more. J is TRBJ2-7 and V is TRBV4-2, with 11 bases that match TRBD2. Trimming at V came to 3 bases and at J to 7 bases, leaving 11 bases not matched to a gene. The CDR3 loop spans 16 amino acids. Germline V gene sequence: CDR1 LGHNA, CDR2 YNFKEQ. The CDR3 is CASSQLVAGGPGEQYF. The CDR3 bases are TGTGCCAGCAGCCAGCTAGTAGCGGGGGGGCCGGGTGAGCAGTACTTC.

This clonotype was seen at least ten times. The junction does not match germline at one end; this may be a read error. The chain couples TRBV5-1 to TRBJ2-1; D is perhaps TRBD1 or TRBD2 (6 bases each). CDR3 length: 12 amino acids. Germline V gene lookup returns CDR1 SGHRS and CDR2 YFSETQ. CDR3 coding DNA: TGCGCCAGCAGCCGAGAGGGGGGTGAACAGTTCTTT. Encoded protein: CASSREGGEQFF.

This clonotype was observed at least ten times. The chain joins TRBV6-4 to TRBJ1-1, with 9 bases fitting TRBD1. Germline V lookup: CDR1 MRHNA, CDR2 SNTAGT. Trimming took 7 bases from V and 7 from J; bases not matched to a gene: 10. The CDR3 extends over 14 amino acids. CDR3 region: CASTLGQGQGEAFF. The CDR3, as DNA: TGTGCCAGCACCCTCGGACAGGGACAGGGTGAAGCTTTCTTT.

This clonotype was found many times. The chain uses TRBV11-2 and TRBJ1-2, with D hard to call. This CDR3 is built from 11 residues. Trimming left V 6 bases short and J 8 bases short, with 10 bases between. Germline V CDR1 and CDR2: SGHAT, FQNNGV. CDR3 sequence: CASSALSGYTF. The CDR3 DNA reads as TGTGCCAGCAGTGCCTTGAGCGGCTACACCTTC.

The gene calls are TRBV5-4 and TRBJ1-1; D not certain. Trimming removed 0 bases at V and 4 bases at J, with 13 bases between. The germline CDR1 and CDR2 sequences are SGHNT and YYREEE (reference sequence). This CDR3 has 15 residues. The CDR3, as DNA: TGTGCCAGCAGCTTGGTGGGAGGGAAGGGCACTGAAGCTTTCTTT. It encodes CASSLVGGKGTEAFF.

This clonotype was observed a few times. J is TRBJ2-1 and V is TRBV4-3; no clear D gene. The germline V and J ends were trimmed by 0 bases and 2 bases, with 14 bases remaining between them. Germline V CDR1 and CDR2: LGHNA, YSLEER. The CDR3 loop spans 17 amino acids. In DNA form, the CDR3 reads TGCGCCAGCAGCCAAGACCTCGGCGGCATCCCCTACAATGAGCAGTTCTTC. This gives the protein CASSQDLGGIPYNEQFF.

The sample holds one count of this clonotype. V usage is TRBV5-1 and J usage is TRBJ2-7, with 14 bases matching TRBD2. The CDR3 has 13 amino acids. Looked up from germline, CDR1 is SGHRS and CDR2 is YFSETQ. V lost 7 bases and J lost 4; bases outside the gene matches: 1. The CDR3 bases are TGCGCCAGCGGGACTAGCGGGGGATACGAGCAGTACTTC. It specifies CASGTSGGYEQYF.